This TCR beta chain is from a study of cytomegalovirus exposure and HLA in healthy donors. Study-level background: The approximately 120 validation repertoires, a later analysis reported, used the same platform as the 550 to 700 repertoires from the first cohort. Regarding the study as a whole: Reports showed the classifier diagnosing cytomegalovirus status with high specificity and sensitivity.

These donors were members of the 120-subject validation cohort, a group separate from the approximately 700-subject first cohort. Measured with immunoSEQ multiplex PCR; TCRdb has only the in-frame clones, and not every one. The repertoire holds roughly 260,000 clones, with around 89% as singletons. Comments on this clone: The antigen remains undetermined.

Germline V lookup: CDR1 MNHNS, CDR2 SASEGT. Trimming shortened V by 0 bases and J by 1 base, and 10 bases separated the two germline ends. This CDR3 has 16 residues. This clonotype was sampled from a woman under 30 in good health and CMV-seronegative. The V call is TRBV6-1, the J call TRBJ2-1; D gene ambiguous. The sequenced sample was PBMCs. In DNA form, the CDR3 reads TGTGCCAGCAGTGAAGCGACACTCGGATCCTACAATGAGCAGTTCTTC. Its protein is CASSEATLGSYNEQFF.